This T cell receptor (beta chain) was retrieved from a study of tumor-infiltrating lymphocytes in localized non-small cell lung cancer. Study at large: Some samples were collected after neoadjuvant chemotherapy; smokers, never-smokers and several histologies were included. Regarding the study as a whole: Compared with uninvolved lung, tumors showed higher T cell infiltration by TCRbeta sequencing. Only some patients had TCR sequencing, depending on available tissue.

Of note for this clone: What it recognizes is unknown.

CDR3 length equals 12 residues. The V end was cut by 5 bases, the J end by 5 bases, with 10 bases between. The V gene's germline CDR1 is SGHAT and CDR2 FQNNGV. Sequencing was performed with immunoSEQ multiplex PCR; in TCRdb, only in-frame clones are kept and a portion is missing. Altogether under 25,000 clones are present, less than 70% being singletons, with the ten largest covering about 15%. The sequencing sample was made of lung tumor tissue. The rearrangement uses TRBV11-2 and TRBJ2-7; D remains ambiguous. This receptor was taken from a human donor with non-small cell lung cancer. In DNA form, the CDR3 reads TGTGCCAGCAGCCTTACTACGAACGAGCAGTACTTC. It codes for CASSLTTNEQYF. The full variable domain, in which reference TRBV11-2 and TRBJ2-7 provide the parts outside the CDR3, is EAGVAQSPRYKIIEKRQSVAFWCNPISGHATLYWYQQILGQGPKLLIQFQNNGVVDDSQLPKDRFSAERLKGVDSTLKIQPAKLEDSAVYLCASSLTTNEQYFGPGTRLTVT.